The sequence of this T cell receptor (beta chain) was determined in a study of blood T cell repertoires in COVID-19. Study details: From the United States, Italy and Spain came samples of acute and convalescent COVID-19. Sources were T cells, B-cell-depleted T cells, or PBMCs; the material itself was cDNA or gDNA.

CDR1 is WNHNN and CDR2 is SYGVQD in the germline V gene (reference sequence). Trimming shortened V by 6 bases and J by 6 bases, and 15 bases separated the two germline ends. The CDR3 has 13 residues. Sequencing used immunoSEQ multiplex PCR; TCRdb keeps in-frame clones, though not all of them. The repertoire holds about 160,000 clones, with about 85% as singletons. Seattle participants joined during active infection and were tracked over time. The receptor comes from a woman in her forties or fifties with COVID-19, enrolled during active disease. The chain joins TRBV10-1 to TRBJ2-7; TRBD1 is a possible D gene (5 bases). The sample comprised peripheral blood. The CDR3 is CASSHQGVAEQYF. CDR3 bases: TGCGCCAGCAGCCACCAAGGGGTCGCCGAGCAGTACTTC.